Listed below are T cell receptor beta chains from one sample, sequenced in a study of shared clonotypes between healthy human individuals. Only in-frame clones appear in the TCRdb table, and some are missing; sequencing was by immunoSEQ multiplex PCR. The sample lists 2 million to 3 million clones, 80% to 95% occurring once. The sequencing input was naive CD4+ T cells from PBMCs. All receptors derive from a man aged 18 to 29 in good health. Some clones in this sample may be carry-over from other donors' samples. Each CDR3 is given with its conserved first and last residue. The order of the fields is V gene, D gene, J gene, clone size, CDR3 DNA, CDR3 protein. A D gene is named only where the DNA matches it firmly. The listing skips clone size in some rows; elsewhere it reads once, few, many or a size class.

>TRBV28|TRBD2|TRBJ2-2|NA
TGTGCCAGCAGTTTATCCCGAAGCGGGAGGGCCGGAACCGGGGAGCTGTTTTTT
CASSLSRSGRAGTGELFF
>TRBV10-3|NA|TRBJ2-7|NA
TGTGCCATCAGTGGGGACCTTAGCTCCTACGAGCAGTACTTC
CAISGDLSSYEQYF
>TRBV11-3|TRBD2|TRBJ2-7|NA
TGTGCCAGCAGCTTAGGCTCGCTAGCGGGAGGTGGCGAGCAGTACTTC
CASSLGSLAGGGEQYF
>TRBV6-5|TRBD1|TRBJ1-5|once
TGTGCCAGCAGGATCCGGGACAGTCCTGCGCCCCAGCATTTT
CASRIRDSPAPQHF
>TRBV5-1|NA|TRBJ1-4|NA
TGCGCCAGCAGCTTTTTCGGGGCCGCTAATGAAAAACTGTTTTTT
CASSFFGAANEKLFF
>TRBV30|NA|TRBJ1-2|NA
TGTGCCTGGACCCGCAATGGGGGTTTCAGCTATGGCTACACCTTC
CAWTRNGGFSYGYTF
>TRBV18|NA|TRBJ1-3|NA
TGTGCCAGCTCACCCCCACCGGGAAACACCATATATTTT
CASSPPPGNTIYF
>TRBV19|TRBD1|TRBJ1-5|NA
TGTGCCAGCTCCCGACAGGGTCCAACCGGTAATCAGCCCCAGCATTTT
CASSRQGPTGNQPQHF
>TRBV28|TRBD1|TRBJ1-2|NA
TGTGCCAGCAGTCCCCAGACAGGGCCGGGGAATGGCTACACCTTC
CASSPQTGPGNGYTF
>TRBV6-1|NA|TRBJ2-3|NA
TGTGCCAGCGGTCGGGGGCTTGTGGATACGCAGTATTTT
CASGRGLVDTQYF
>TRBV29-1|NA|TRBJ1-1|NA
TGCAGCGTTGTTTATTTGACTATATGGGGCACTGAAGCTTTCTTT
CSVVYLTIWGTEAFF
>TRBV7-9|NA|TRBJ1-2|NA
TGTGCCAGCAGCCGACGAGCAGCGGGAGGAAATTCATATGGCTACACCTTC
CASSRRAAGGNSYGYTF
>TRBV19|TRBD1|TRBJ1-4|NA
TGTGCCAGTAGTATCGGACAGGCGACAACTAATGAAAAACTGTTTTTT
CASSIGQATTNEKLFF
>TRBV29-1|NA|TRBJ1-5|NA
TGCAGCGTTCGGCAGAATAGCAATCAGCCCCAGCATTTT
CSVRQNSNQPQHF
>TRBV9|NA|TRBJ2-1|NA
TGTGCCAGCAGCGCCGGGAACTCCTACAATGAGCAGTTCTTC
CASSAGNSYNEQFF
>TRBV5-4|NA|TRBJ2-2|NA
TGTGCCAGCAGCCCCTACCCCAGGGATGCCGGGGAGCTGTTTTTT
CASSPYPRDAGELFF
>TRBV5-1|NA|TRBJ2-7|NA
TGCGCCAGCAGCTCTGACTCCTACGAGCAGTACTTC
CASSSDSYEQYF
>TRBV5-1|TRBD1|TRBJ2-7|NA
TGCGCCAGCAGTCCGACCGGGACAGGGGTCGAGCAGTACTTC
CASSPTGTGVEQYF
>TRBV7-2|NA|TRBJ2-1|once
TGTGCCAGCACCAAGGACTCTAACTCCTACAATGAGCAGTTCTTC
CASTKDSNSYNEQFF
>TRBV14|NA|TRBJ1-1|NA
TGTGCCAGCAGCCCCACAAAGGGCCGTAGCGGCAGGGGCACTGAAGCTTTCTTT
CASSPTKGRSGRGTEAFF
>TRBV6-1|NA|TRBJ1-5|NA
TGTGCCAGCAGTGAAAAGGGGTATCAGCCCCAGCATTTT
CASSEKGYQPQHF
>TRBV27|NA|TRBJ2-7|NA
TGTGCCAGCAGTTTCAGGACTCCCACCTACGAGCAGTACTTC
CASSFRTPTYEQYF
>TRBV5-4|NA|TRBJ1-3|NA
TGTGCCAGCAGCTTACGGACAGTACGGGGAAACACCATATATTTT
CASSLRTVRGNTIYF
>TRBV19|TRBD1|TRBJ1-3|NA
TGTGCCAGCTCAGACAGGGGGCTTGGAAACACCATATATTTT
CASSDRGLGNTIYF
>TRBV5-4|NA|TRBJ2-3|NA
TGTGCCAGCAGCTTGGCGGGAAGCACAGATACGCAGTATTTT
CASSLAGSTDTQYF
>TRBV9|NA|TRBJ2-3|NA
TGTGCCAGCAGCGTAGAGGTAGGGCGAGGGAGGTATTTT
CASSVEVGRGRYF
>TRBV7-8|NA|TRBJ2-7|NA
TGTGCCAGCAGCTTAACCGCCGGGGGACAGAACCGAGGCGAGCAGTACTTC
CASSLTAGGQNRGEQYF